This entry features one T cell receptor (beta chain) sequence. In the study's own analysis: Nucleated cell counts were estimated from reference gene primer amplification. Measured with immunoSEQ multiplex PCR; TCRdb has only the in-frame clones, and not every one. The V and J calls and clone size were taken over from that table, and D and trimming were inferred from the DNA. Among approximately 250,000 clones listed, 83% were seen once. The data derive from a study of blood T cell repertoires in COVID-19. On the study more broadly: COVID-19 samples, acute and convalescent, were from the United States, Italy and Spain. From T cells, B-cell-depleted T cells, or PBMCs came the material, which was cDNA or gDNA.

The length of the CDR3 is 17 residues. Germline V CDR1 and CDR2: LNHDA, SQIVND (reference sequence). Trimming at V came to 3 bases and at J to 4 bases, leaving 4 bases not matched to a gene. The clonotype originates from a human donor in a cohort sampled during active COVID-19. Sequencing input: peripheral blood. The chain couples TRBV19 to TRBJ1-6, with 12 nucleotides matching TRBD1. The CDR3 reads CASSMGQGAGYNSPLHF. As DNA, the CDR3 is TGTGCCAGTAGTATGGGACAGGGGGCAGGATATAATTCACCCCTCCACTTT.